These 32 T cell receptor beta chains were sequenced from one sample in a study of cytomegalovirus exposure and HLA in healthy donors. The PCR ran on 60 Vbeta and 13 Jbeta primers. Sequencing was performed with immunoSEQ multiplex PCR; in TCRdb, only in-frame clones are kept and a portion is missing. The profile shows approximately 120,000 clones, roughly 80% of them singletons. Specimen: PBMCs. The receptors come from a woman in her forties or fifties in good health and CMV-seronegative.

This chain joins TRBV11-2 and TRBJ1-4; D is possibly TRBD1 (6 bases). With 1 base removed from V and 4 bases from J, the gap between germline ends came to 13 bases. Germline lookup yields CDR1 SGHAT and CDR2 FQNNGV. CDR3 length: 16 residues. CDR3 nucleotide sequence: TGTGCCAGCAGCTTAGGGGCGACAGGAGATAATGAAAAACTGTTTTTT. Its translation is CASSLGATGDNEKLFF.

The chain joins TRBV30 to TRBJ2-5; the match to TRBD1 covers 9 bases. The DNA end lines up better with TRBJ2-7; the J call may be wrong. There are 12 residues in the CDR3. Germline CDR1 reads GTSNPN; CDR2 reads SVGIG (reference sequence). CDR3 DNA sequence: TGTGCCTGGGACAGGGGGGCCTACGAGCAGTACTTC. Its translation is CAWDRGAYEQYF.

The chain links TRBV7-3 to TRBJ2-2, with 11 bases matching TRBD2. In germline, CDR1 is SGHTA, CDR2 FQGTGA. The CDR3 runs to 14 residues. Trimming cost V 5 bases and J 7 bases; bases outside gene matches: 3. CDR3 sequence reads: CASSQGLAVGELFF. CDR3 in DNA: TGTGCCAGCAGCCAGGGACTAGCGGTCGGGGAGCTGTTTTTT.

V is TRBV7-2 and J is TRBJ2-1, with TRBD2 matching 9 bases. V dropped 1 base and J dropped 10; count of bases not matched to a gene: 8. CDR1 is SGHTA and CDR2 is FQGNSA in the germline V gene. The length of the CDR3 is 15 residues. The CDR3 loop is CASSLGRGRAGEQFF. Written as DNA, the CDR3 is TGTGCCAGCAGCTTAGGCCGCGGGAGGGCGGGGGAGCAGTTCTTC.

The chain is built from TRBV5-1 and TRBJ2-7; D is perhaps TRBD1 (7 bases). V was pared by 3 bases and J by 1 base, with 20 bases between. Germline loops: CDR1 SGHRS, CDR2 YFSETQ. The CDR3 length is 17 residues. In DNA, the CDR3 is TGCGCCAGCAGCTCCCCGGAGGGGACAGATTATTCCTACGAGCAGTACTTC. Translated, it gives CASSSPEGTDYSYEQYF.

The chain carries TRBV28 and TRBJ1-5, with 8 bases fitting TRBD1. CDR1 and CDR2 (germline): MDHEN, SYDVKM. With V trimmed by 7 bases and J by 9 bases, 14 bases remained unmatched. This CDR3 has 15 amino acids. The CDR3 nucleotides are TGTGCCAGCACTATCCGGACAGGGAGATTGGGGCCCCAGCATTTT. This codes for CASTIRTGRLGPQHF.

The chain couples TRBV6-1 to TRBJ2-5, with TRBD2 matching 11 bases. The last part of the DNA fits TRBJ2-7 better; the J call may be wrong. This CDR3 is 14 amino acids long. Germline CDR1 is MNHNS and CDR2 is SASEGT. CDR3 residues: CASSSSGRWDEQYF. The CDR3 DNA reads as TGTGCCAGCAGTTCTAGCGGGAGGTGGGACGAGCAGTACTTC.

The chain joins TRBV28 to TRBJ2-1, with TRBD2 matching over 9 bases. CDR1 is MDHEN, CDR2 SYDVKM, per germline. J gave up 6 bases and V 2 bases, and 11 bases lay outside the gene matches. The length of the CDR3 is 17 residues. CDR3 sequence (DNA): TGTGCCAGCAGTTTAGGTTTCGGGCTAGCGGGGATCAATGAGCAGTTCTTC. This codes for CASSLGFGLAGINEQFF. Together with reference TRBV28 and TRBJ2-1, the CDR3 gives the full variable domain: DVKVTQSSRYLVKRTGEKVFLECVQDMDHENMFWYRQDPGLGLRLIYFSYDVKMKEKGDIPEGYSVSREKKERFSLILESASTNQTSMYLCASSLGFGLAGINEQFFGPGTRLTVL.

V is TRBV28 and J is TRBJ1-2; 9 positions agree with TRBD1. Germline V lookup: CDR1 MDHEN, CDR2 SYDVKM. J lost 8 bases, V lost 5 bases, and 15 bases had no gene match. The CDR3 covers 16 residues. CDR3 amino acids: CASSQFSLQGARGYTF. As DNA, the CDR3 is TGTGCCAGCAGTCAATTCAGCTTACAGGGGGCGCGCGGCTACACCTTC.

The chain employs TRBV7-2 and TRBJ1-5; D remains ambiguous. Germline CDR1 reads SGHTA; CDR2 reads FQGNSA. V dropped 5 bases and J dropped 7 bases, with 12 bases sitting between them. This CDR3 has 13 amino acids. The CDR3 nucleotides are TGTGCCAGCAGCGCGGGTCTCGGGCAGCCCCAGCATTTT. Its translation is CASSAGLGQPQHF. Variable domain in full (rest from reference TRBV7-2 and TRBJ1-5): GAGVSQSPSNKVTEKGKDVELRCDPISGHTALYWYRQSLGQGLEFLIYFQGNSAPDKSGLPSDRFSAERTGGSVSTLTIQRTQQEDSAVYLCASSAGLGQPQHFGDGTRLSIL.

The chain is built from TRBV7-3 and TRBJ2-2; 10 bases agree with TRBD2. CDR1 is SGHTA and CDR2 is FQGTGA in the germline V gene. The CDR3 totals 17 residues. Unmatched junction bases numbered 9, after V lost 2 bases and J lost 6 bases. The CDR3 loop is CASSLWSSGSVPGELFF. The CDR3, as DNA: TGTGCCAGCAGCTTATGGTCTAGCGGGAGTGTCCCCGGGGAGCTGTTTTTT.

The chain has TRBV9 and TRBJ1-2, with D possibly TRBD1 on 5 matching bases. V gave up 0 bases and J gave up 2 bases, with 8 bases separating them. Per the germline V gene, CDR1 is SGDLS and CDR2 is YYNGEE. The CDR3 runs 14 residues. CDR3 bases: TGTGCCAGCAGCGTAGGGGGCCTGAACTATGGCTACACCTTC. Translated, it gives CASSVGGLNYGYTF.

The chain couples TRBV7-3 to TRBJ2-5; the match to TRBD1 covers 11 bases. Germline assignment: CDR1 SGHTA and CDR2 FQGTGA. The J segment lost 9 bases and the V segment lost 2 bases, leaving 2 bases of the junction unmatched. The CDR3 runs to 13 residues. This CDR3 is CASSLGTGGAQYF. CDR3 nucleotides: TGTGCCAGCAGCTTAGGGACAGGGGGGGCCCAGTACTTC.

The chain has TRBV7-2 and TRBJ2-3, with D possibly being TRBD1 (6 bases). There are 14 residues in the CDR3. Trimming left V 3 bases short and J 4 bases short, with 11 bases between. CDR1 is SGHTA, CDR2 FQGNSA, per germline. CDR3 region: CASSFARGADTQYF. Here the CDR3 DNA reads TGTGCCAGCAGCTTTGCCAGGGGCGCAGATACGCAGTATTTT. Supplemented by reference TRBV7-2 and TRBJ2-3, the full variable domain reads GAGVSQSPSNKVTEKGKDVELRCDPISGHTALYWYRQSLGQGLEFLIYFQGNSAPDKSGLPSDRFSAERTGGSVSTLTIQRTQQEDSAVYLCASSFARGADTQYFGPGTRLTVL.

The J gene is TRBJ1-4, the V gene TRBV28; D call uncertain. With 8 bases removed from V and 7 bases from J, the gap between germline ends came to 14 bases. CDR3 length equals 13 residues. Germline CDR1 MDHEN, CDR2 SYDVKM. As DNA, the CDR3 is TGTGCCAGCGAAGACAACGTGACTGAAAAACTGTTTTTT. It translates to CASEDNVTEKLFF.

This clone was detected once. The DNA of the CDR3 is TGTGCCAGCTCACCTAATGGGGACAGGGCGCCCTACGAGCAGTACTTC. Its translation is CASSPNGDRAPYEQYF. The chain uses TRBV18 and TRBJ2-7; the match to TRBD1 covers 9 bases. The junction had 8 bases not matched to a gene; V was cut back by 3 bases and J by 2 bases. From germline, CDR1 is KGHSH and CDR2 LQKENI. There are 16 residues in the CDR3.

The CDR3, as DNA: TGCGCCAGCAGCTTGGGCGTCGTAGGGACAGTTTTTCTTTACGGCTATGGCTACACCTTC. Its protein is CASSLGVVGTVFLYGYGYTF. The V call is TRBV5-1, the J call TRBJ1-2; TRBD1 aligns across 7 bases. The CDR3 has 20 amino acids. The J segment lost 4 bases and the V segment lost 0 bases, leaving 21 bases of the junction unmatched. The germline CDR1 and CDR2 sequences are SGHRS and YFSETQ.

The chain is built from TRBV7-9 and TRBJ2-2, with TRBD1 as a possible D gene (5 bases). Germline V gene data show CDR1 as SEHNR and CDR2 as FQNEAQ (reference sequence). The CDR3 extends over 14 amino acids. V gave up 1 base and J gave up 4 bases, with 7 bases separating them. The chain's CDR3 is CASSLDGATGELFF. The CDR3 bases are TGTGCCAGCAGCTTAGATGGGGCCACCGGGGAGCTGTTTTTT.

This clone occurred once. The J gene is TRBJ2-5, the V gene TRBV11-2, with D maybe TRBD1 (6 bases). V was clipped by 5 bases and J by 2 bases, with 12 bases between them. CDR1 and CDR2 (germline): SGHAT, FQNNGV. The CDR3 is 14 amino acids. CDR3 protein: CASSRTGTQETQYF. The CDR3 region has the DNA TGTGCCAGCAGCCGGACCGGGACACAAGAGACCCAGTACTTC.

The rearrangement joins TRBV10-3 to TRBJ1-3; D gene uncertain. Germline assignment: CDR1 ENHRY and CDR2 SYGVKD. V was clipped by 4 bases and J by 0 bases, with 16 bases between them. CDR3 length: 17 residues. DNA for the CDR3: TGTGCCATCAGTGGGTCGAGACTTAGAAACTCTGGAAACACCATATATTTT. Translated, it gives CAISGSRLRNSGNTIYF.

The chain has TRBV28 and TRBJ1-5; unclear D gene. Trimming left V 6 bases short and J 2 bases short, with 11 bases between. In germline, CDR1 is MDHEN, CDR2 SYDVKM. The CDR3 totals 14 residues. Written as DNA, the CDR3 is TGTGCCAGCAGCAAACCCGGAGGCAATCAGCCCCAGCATTTT. It translates to CASSKPGGNQPQHF.

The chain combines TRBV15 with TRBJ2-5; D not certain. The CDR3 is 13 amino acids. V lost 0 bases and J lost 5, with 7 bases in between. Germline CDR1 LNHNV, CDR2 YYDKDF (reference sequence). CDR3 amino acids: CATSRDRSETQYF. The CDR3 DNA follows: TGTGCCACCAGCAGAGATCGGAGTGAGACCCAGTACTTC.

The chain carries TRBV28 and TRBJ1-4, with TRBD1 as a possible D gene (5 bases). With 3 bases removed from V and 9 bases from J, the gap between germline ends came to 17 bases. Germline V gene sequence: CDR1 MDHEN, CDR2 SYDVKM. CDR3 length: 15 amino acids. The CDR3 nucleotides read TGTGCCAGCAGTTTTACCTGGGGCCTCCGGAAAAAACTGTTTTTT. Translated, it gives CASSFTWGLRKKLFF.

This clone was seen only a few times. This chain joins TRBV10-1 and TRBJ2-1; possible D gene TRBD2, 5 bases. V dropped 9 bases and J dropped 3 bases, with 18 bases sitting between them. The CDR3 runs 15 residues. Germline V gene lookup returns CDR1 WNHNN and CDR2 SYGVQD (reference sequence). CDR3 loop: CARRGIGSNYNEQFF. The DNA for the CDR3 is TGCGCCAGGAGAGGAATAGGGAGCAACTACAATGAGCAGTTCTTC.

The rearrangement joins TRBV5-1 to TRBJ2-1, with TRBD2 identical over 14 bases. The length of the CDR3 is 17 residues. The V gene end was trimmed by 4 bases and the J gene end by 6 bases; junction bases not matched to a gene: 9. Germline-derived CDR1 and CDR2 are SGHRS and YFSETQ. The CDR3 reads CASSQGLAGGLGNEQFF. As DNA, the CDR3 is TGCGCCAGCAGCCAAGGACTAGCGGGAGGTTTGGGCAATGAGCAGTTCTTC.

The chain is built from TRBV19 and TRBJ1-4; 7 bases agree with TRBD1. J was trimmed by 6 bases and V by 5 bases; bases with no gene match: 12. The CDR3 runs to 16 residues. CDR1 LNHDA and CDR2 SQIVND come from the germline V gene (reference sequence). Here the CDR3 reads CASSLQHRGEYEKLFF. In nucleotides, the CDR3 is TGTGCCAGTAGTCTTCAACACAGGGGAGAGTATGAAAAACTGTTTTTT.

The chain links TRBV29-1 to TRBJ2-7; maybe TRBD1 (6 bases). CDR1 and CDR2 (germline): SQVTM, ANQGSEA. Trimming removed 1 base from V and 2 bases from J, with 12 bases in between. This CDR3 has 14 amino acids. The CDR3 sequence: CSVEGQGPAYEQYF. Written as DNA, the CDR3 is TGCAGCGTTGAAGGGCAGGGGCCTGCCTACGAGCAGTACTTC.

This chain links TRBV30 with TRBJ1-2; no reliable D call. Germline V gene lookup returns CDR1 GTSNPN and CDR2 SVGIG (reference sequence). The V end lost 0 bases, the J end lost 3 bases, and 14 bases lay between the germline ends. CDR3 size: 15 residues. The CDR3 DNA follows: TGTGCCTGGAGTGTAGGTCTACGAGGCGACTATGGCTACACCTTC. It is translated as CAWSVGLRGDYGYTF.

The genes are TRBV27 and TRBJ2-1; 11 positions match TRBD1. V was clipped by 6 bases and J by 8 bases; unmatched bases: 12. Germline V gives CDR1 MNHEY, CDR2 SMNVEV (reference sequence). The CDR3 covers 16 residues. Here the CDR3 reads CASSTRTGGFSDEQFF. CDR3 coding DNA: TGTGCCAGCAGCACCCGGACAGGGGGCTTCTCGGATGAGCAGTTCTTC.

The rearrangement uses TRBV5-4 and TRBJ2-5; 9 bases fit TRBD2. The CDR3 is 16 amino acids. Germline V gene sequence: CDR1 SGHNT, CDR2 YYREEE (reference sequence). The junction had 3 bases not matched to a gene; V was cut back by 0 bases and J by 0 bases. This CDR3 is CASSLGVAGDQETQYF. The CDR3 nucleotides read TGTGCCAGCAGCTTGGGGGTAGCGGGGGACCAAGAGACCCAGTACTTC.

This rearrangement joins TRBV9 to TRBJ2-7, with 8 positions matching TRBD1. Germline V CDR1 and CDR2: SGDLS, YYNGEE. CDR3 length: 14 residues. J gave up 0 bases and V 4 bases, and 3 bases lay outside the gene matches. The CDR3 reads CASSRDRFSYEQYF. The CDR3 DNA reads TGTGCCAGCAGCCGGGACAGGTTCTCCTACGAGCAGTACTTC.

This clone was observed a single time. The rearrangement uses TRBV15 and TRBJ2-7; possibly TRBD1 for D (6 bases). Germline V gene data show CDR1 as LNHNV and CDR2 as YYDKDF (reference sequence). The germline V and J ends were trimmed by 0 bases and 1 base, with 10 bases remaining between them. The CDR3 loop spans 15 amino acids. Here the CDR3 reads CATSRDLGQSYEQYF. CDR3 nucleotide sequence: TGTGCCACCAGCAGAGATCTCGGACAGTCCTACGAGCAGTACTTC.